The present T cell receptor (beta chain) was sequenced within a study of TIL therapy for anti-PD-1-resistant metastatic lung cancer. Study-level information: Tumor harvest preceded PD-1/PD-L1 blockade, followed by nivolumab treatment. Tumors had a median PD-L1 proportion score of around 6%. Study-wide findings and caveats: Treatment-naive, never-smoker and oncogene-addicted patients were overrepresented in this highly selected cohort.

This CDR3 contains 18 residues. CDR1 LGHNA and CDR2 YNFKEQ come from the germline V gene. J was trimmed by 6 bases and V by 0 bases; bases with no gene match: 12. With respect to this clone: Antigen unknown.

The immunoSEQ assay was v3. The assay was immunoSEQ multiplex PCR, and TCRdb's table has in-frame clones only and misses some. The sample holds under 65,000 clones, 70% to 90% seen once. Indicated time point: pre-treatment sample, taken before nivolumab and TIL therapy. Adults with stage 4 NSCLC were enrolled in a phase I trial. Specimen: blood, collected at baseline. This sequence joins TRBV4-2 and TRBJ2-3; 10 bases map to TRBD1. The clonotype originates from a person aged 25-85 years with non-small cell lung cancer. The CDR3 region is CASSQEASGTGVLDTQYF. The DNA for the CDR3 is TGTGCCAGCAGCCAAGAGGCCTCCGGGACAGGGGTCCTGGATACGCAGTATTTT.